Following are 18 T cell receptor beta chains from one sample sequenced in a study of STAT3 mutations in large granular lymphocyte leukemia. Study-level points and caveats: Every T-LGLL patient had at least one immunodominant TCRbeta clonotype.

Their recognized antigens are unknown. Method: immunoSEQ multiplex PCR; TCRdb's copy keeps in-frame clones and lacks some. The sample shows about 20,000 clones, about 90% of them seen only once. The source material was peripheral blood mononuclear cells. The receptors were sampled from a man aged 60-69 years with T-cell large granular lymphocyte leukemia. Some clones in this sample may be carry-over from other donors' samples.

V and J are TRBV10-3 and TRBJ1-3; 8 bases match TRBD1. The CDR3 spans 15 residues. From germline, CDR1 is ENHRY and CDR2 SYGVKD. The trim removed 6 bases at V and 2 bases at J, leaving 6 bases unmatched. The CDR3 sequence is CAISDTRGPGNTIYF. The CDR3 DNA reads TGTGCCATCAGCGACACCAGGGGGCCTGGAAACACCATATATTTT.

The rearrangement uses TRBV5-6 and TRBJ2-3, with 12 bases that match TRBD2. The germline V gene encodes CDR1 SGHDT and CDR2 YYEEEE. This CDR3 spans 17 amino acids. Trimming at V came to 4 bases and at J to 1 base, leaving 7 bases not matched to a gene. CDR3 residues: CASSPGTSGLRTDTQYF. The CDR3 DNA sequence: TGTGCCAGCAGCCCCGGGACTAGCGGGCTTCGCACAGATACGCAGTATTTT.

V and J are TRBV28 and TRBJ1-2, with TRBD1 identical over 7 bases. The ends lost 5 bases at V and 1 base at J; junction bases unmatched: 4. The CDR3 totals 14 residues. Germline V CDR1 and CDR2: MDHEN, SYDVKM. This chain's CDR3 is CASSETGNNYGYTF. In nucleotides, the CDR3 is TGTGCCAGCAGTGAGACAGGGAATAACTATGGCTACACCTTC.

This clone was detected only a few times. The gene calls are TRBV6-5 and TRBJ1-1; D is unresolved. V was clipped by 1 base and J by 3 bases, with 15 bases between them. Germline CDR1 and CDR2: MNHEY and SVGAGI. CDR3 length: 16 residues. The CDR3 DNA sequence: TGTGCCAGCAGTTACTACGGGGAAACCTTGGACACTGAAGCTTTCTTT. This codes for CASSYYGETLDTEAFF.

The rearrangement links TRBV15 to TRBJ1-5; D perhaps matches TRBD1 (5 bases). This CDR3 spans 15 amino acids. Deletions cut 7 bases from V and 2 bases from J, with 15 bases between. Germline CDR1 and CDR2: LNHNV and YYDKDF (reference sequence). The CDR3 region is CATTSGGNGNQPQHF. CDR3 bases: TGTGCCACCACGTCTGGGGGGAACGGCAATCAGCCCCAGCATTTT.

The CDR3 is CASSQGEDNQPQHF. CDR3 nucleotide sequence: TGCGCCAGCAGCCAGGGGGAAGATAATCAGCCCCAGCATTTT. The rearrangement uses TRBV5-1 and TRBJ1-5, with 7 bases that match TRBD1. This CDR3 spans 14 amino acids. J gave up 4 bases and V 4 bases, and 5 bases lay outside the gene matches. Germline CDR1 is SGHRS and CDR2 is YFSETQ.

V and J are TRBV29-1 and TRBJ2-1; 9 bases line up with TRBD2. Germline V gene sequence: CDR1 SQVTM, CDR2 ANQGSEA. The CDR3 spans 14 residues. After removal of 7 bases from V and 5 bases from J, the junction contained 9 bases not matched to a gene. This CDR3 reads CSGRWGLADNEQFF. For the CDR3, the DNA is TGCAGCGGCAGATGGGGACTAGCCGACAATGAGCAGTTCTTC.

The chain joins TRBV18 to TRBJ2-4, with D tentatively TRBD2 (5 bases). The CDR3 runs 16 residues. Trimming took off 2 bases at V and 0 bases at J, with 11 bases between the two ends. Per germline, CDR1 KGHSH and CDR2 LQKENI. CDR3: CASSPGGEPAKNIQYF. CDR3 bases: TGTGCCAGCTCACCAGGAGGTGAGCCAGCCAAAAACATTCAGTACTTC.

The CDR3 sequence is CASRFRDRGWQGNQPQHF. CDR3 nucleotides: TGTGCCAGCAGATTCCGGGACAGGGGGTGGCAGGGCAATCAGCCCCAGCATTTT. The J gene is TRBJ1-5, the V gene TRBV7-2, with TRBD1 identical over 11 bases. Germline lookup yields CDR1 SGHTA and CDR2 FQGNSA. This CDR3 region has 18 residues. J lost 2 bases, V lost 6 bases, and 12 bases had no gene match.

This clone was seen once. V and J are TRBV19 and TRBJ2-3; weak D call: TRBD1 (5 bases). CDR3 length: 12 residues. The germline V gene encodes CDR1 LNHDA and CDR2 SQIVND (reference sequence). V was clipped by 6 bases and J by 4 bases, with 8 bases between them. The CDR3 spells CASRSGSDTQYF. The CDR3, as DNA: TGTGCCAGTAGATCAGGGTCAGATACGCAGTATTTT.

The chain links TRBV5-6 to TRBJ2-7; 8 bases are shared with TRBD1. CDR1 is SGHDT, CDR2 YYEEEE, per germline. This CDR3 has 16 amino acids. V dropped 4 bases and J dropped 0; count of bases not matched to a gene: 9. The CDR3 DNA sequence: TGTGCCAGCAGCGGGACAGGCATCGGTAGCTCCTACGAGCAGTACTTC. Translated, it gives CASSGTGIGSSYEQYF.

This chain uses TRBV10-3 with TRBJ2-1; 7 bases agree with TRBD2. Germline-derived CDR1 and CDR2 are ENHRY and SYGVKD. With 6 bases clipped from V and 6 bases from J, the junction kept 5 bases outside the gene matches. The CDR3 is made up of 13 amino acids. Written as DNA, the CDR3 is TGTGCCATCAGGGGGGAGGGAGCCAATGAGCAGTTCTTC. Its protein is CAIRGEGANEQFF.

The chain uses TRBV18 and TRBJ1-1; 8 bases match TRBD1. The ends lost 3 bases at V and 5 bases at J; junction bases unmatched: 14. This CDR3 has 17 residues. Germline V gene data show CDR1 as KGHSH and CDR2 as LQKENI. CDR3 nucleotides: TGTGCCAGCTCACCGCTACTTAAGCAGGGGGCGAATACTGAAGCTTTCTTT. This gives the protein CASSPLLKQGANTEAFF.

This chain uses TRBV18 with TRBJ2-7, with D maybe TRBD1 (7 bases). Germline CDR1 reads KGHSH; CDR2 reads LQKENI. The V gene lost 2 bases and the J gene lost 3 bases, with 11 bases spanning the gap. CDR3 length: 14 residues. CDR3 sequence reads: CASSPSGDSYEQYF. CDR3 in DNA: TGTGCCAGCTCACCATCGGGGGACAGCTACGAGCAGTACTTC.

This chain joins TRBV29-1 and TRBJ2-5, with 7 bases aligning to TRBD1. V lost 6 bases, J lost 1 base, and 17 bases stayed unmatched. The CDR3 runs to 17 residues. The germline CDR1 and CDR2 sequences are SQVTM and ANQGSEA. The CDR3 DNA reads as TGCAGCGTCGGAAGGCAGGGGGAAGATCCCTTCCAAGAGACCCAGTACTTC. Encoded protein: CSVGRQGEDPFQETQYF.

This rearrangement joins TRBV14 to TRBJ2-3, with 7 bases identical to TRBD1. Germline-derived CDR1 and CDR2 are SGHDN and FVKESK. Trimming at V came to 1 base and at J to 7 bases, leaving 8 bases not matched to a gene. The CDR3 has 15 amino acids. The CDR3 DNA sequence: TGTGCCAGCAGCCAAGGGGACAGAGAGGGGAATACGCAGTATTTT. Translating it yields CASSQGDREGNTQYF.

V and J are TRBV6-6 and TRBJ2-2; tentative D call: TRBD1 (5 bases). Trimming removed 7 bases from V and 0 bases from J, with 9 bases in between. This CDR3 has 14 residues. Germline V CDR1 and CDR2: MNHNY, SVGAGI (reference sequence). The CDR3 is CASKIQANTGELFF. The CDR3 nucleotides are TGTGCCAGCAAAATACAGGCGAACACCGGGGAGCTGTTTTTT.

The chain has TRBV15 and TRBJ1-5; the D gene is possibly TRBD1 (5 bases). Trimming took off 1 base at V and 6 bases at J, with 13 bases between the two ends. In germline, CDR1 is LNHNV, CDR2 YYDKDF (reference sequence). The CDR3 contains 15 residues. CDR3 nucleotides: TGTGCCACCAGCAGAGGAAGCAGGGAGGTTCAGCCCCAGCATTTT. Protein sequence: CATSRGSREVQPQHF. The whole variable domain, remainder taken from reference TRBV15 and TRBJ1-5, is DAMVIQNPRYQVTQFGKPVTLSCSQTLNHNVMYWYQQKSSQAPKLLFHYYDKDFNNEADTPDNFQSRRPNTSFCFLDIRSPGLGDTAMYLCATSRGSREVQPQHFGDGTRLSIL.